This T cell receptor (beta chain) was captured in a study of T cell responses to AZD1222 COVID-19 vaccine. Study outcomes and limitations: With dominance at 160-218 and 743-854, vaccine-associated CD4 TCRs spanned spike. Rises in breadth and depth of Spike-specific TCRs came after two AZD1222 doses.

V lost 2 bases, J lost 6 bases, and 18 bases lay in between. The CDR3 is 16 amino acids. Germline CDR1 is MRHNA and CDR2 is SNTAGT. Both about-4-week and about-12-week second-dose recipients were combined. Of note for this clone: Its antigen is currently unknown.

Produced via immunoSEQ multiplex PCR; TCRdb's table is partial and in-frame only. Of 100,000 or so clones listed, roughly 89% are singletons. The chain employs TRBV6-4 and TRBJ2-3; D is undetermined. Sequencing used peripheral blood, obtained 28 days after the second AZD1222 dose. The receptor's source is an adult who received the AZD1222 COVID-19 vaccine. The CDR3 DNA sequence: TGTGCCAGCAGTGACCCCCGGCAGGACCTTAAGGATACGCAGTATTTT. Amino acid sequence: CASSDPRQDLKDTQYF.